This T cell receptor beta chain was recorded in a study of T-cell memory formation after mild COVID-19. Study at large: There were largely donor-specific TCR clusters.

Study-wide findings and caveats: Among CD4+ contracting clones, most were CM and EM, and CD8+ ones EMRA. Among clones contracting day 15 to 85, CD4/CD8 was balanced, whereas later expanders leaned CD4+. The pre-infection memory compartment contained some responding clones, suggesting cross-reactive memory joined.

Per germline, CDR1 GTSNPN and CDR2 SVGIG (reference sequence). V dropped 0 bases and J dropped 3 bases, with 3 bases sitting between them. CDR3 length equals 12 residues. In this sample, this clonotype turned up a few times. Its antigen is unknown. TCRdb used MiXCR to reprocess the 5' RACE reads, holding one entry per CDR3 protein. The sample lists roughly 150,000 distinct CDR3 sequences, 14% occurring once. The chain couples TRBV30 to TRBJ2-1; the D is unclear. Sequenced: PBMCs or a T cell subset sorted from them (not recorded which). This clonotype was sampled from an adult woman who had mild COVID-19 (a few samples of this study predate the infection). Cell type and time point are not known. The CDR3 loop reads CAWSVSYNEQFF. The CDR3 coding sequence is TGTGCCTGGAGTGTAAGCTACAATGAGCAGTTCTTC.